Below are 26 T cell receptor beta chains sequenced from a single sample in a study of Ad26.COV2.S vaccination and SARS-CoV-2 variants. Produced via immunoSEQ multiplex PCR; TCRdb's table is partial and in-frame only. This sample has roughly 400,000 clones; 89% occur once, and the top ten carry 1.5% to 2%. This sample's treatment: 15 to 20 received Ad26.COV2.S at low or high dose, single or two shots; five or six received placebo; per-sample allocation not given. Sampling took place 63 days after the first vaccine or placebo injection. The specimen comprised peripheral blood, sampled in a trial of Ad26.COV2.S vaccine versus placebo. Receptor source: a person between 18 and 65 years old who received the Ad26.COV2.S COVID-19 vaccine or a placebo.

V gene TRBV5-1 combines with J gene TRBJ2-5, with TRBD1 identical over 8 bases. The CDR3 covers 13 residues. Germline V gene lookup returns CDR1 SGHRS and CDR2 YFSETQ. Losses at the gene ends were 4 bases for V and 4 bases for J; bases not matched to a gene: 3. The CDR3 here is CASSQTGAETQYF. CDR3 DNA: TGCGCCAGCAGCCAGACAGGGGCAGAGACCCAGTACTTC.

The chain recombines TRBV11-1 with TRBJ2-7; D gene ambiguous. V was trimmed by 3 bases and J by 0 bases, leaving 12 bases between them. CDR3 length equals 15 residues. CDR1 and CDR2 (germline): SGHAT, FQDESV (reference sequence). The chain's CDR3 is CASSFGLLSSYEQYF. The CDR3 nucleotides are TGTGCCAGCAGCTTTGGCCTTCTTAGCTCCTACGAGCAGTACTTC.

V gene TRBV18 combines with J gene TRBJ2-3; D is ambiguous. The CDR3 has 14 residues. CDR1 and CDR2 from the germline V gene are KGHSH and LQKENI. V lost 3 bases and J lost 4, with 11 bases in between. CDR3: CASSPPSRADTQYF. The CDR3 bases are TGTGCCAGCTCACCCCCATCACGGGCAGATACGCAGTATTTT.

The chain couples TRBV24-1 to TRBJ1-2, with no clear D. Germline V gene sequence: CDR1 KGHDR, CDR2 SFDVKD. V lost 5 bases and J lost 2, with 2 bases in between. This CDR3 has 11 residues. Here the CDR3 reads CATSGNYGYTF. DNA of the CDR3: TGTGCCACCAGTGGAAACTATGGCTACACCTTC.

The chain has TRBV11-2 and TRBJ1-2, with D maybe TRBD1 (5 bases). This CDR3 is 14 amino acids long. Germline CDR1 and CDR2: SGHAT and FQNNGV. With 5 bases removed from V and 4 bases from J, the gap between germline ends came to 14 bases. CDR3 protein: CASSPGGRIYGYTF. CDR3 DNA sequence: TGTGCCAGCAGCCCCGGGGGACGGATCTATGGCTACACCTTC.

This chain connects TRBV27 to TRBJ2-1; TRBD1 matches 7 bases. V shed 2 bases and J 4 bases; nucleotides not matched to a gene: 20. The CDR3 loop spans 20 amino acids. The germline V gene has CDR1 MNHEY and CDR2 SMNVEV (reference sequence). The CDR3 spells CASSLRTGPITPDLYNEQFF. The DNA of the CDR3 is TGTGCCAGCAGTTTACGGACAGGCCCCATTACCCCCGACCTATACAATGAGCAGTTCTTC.

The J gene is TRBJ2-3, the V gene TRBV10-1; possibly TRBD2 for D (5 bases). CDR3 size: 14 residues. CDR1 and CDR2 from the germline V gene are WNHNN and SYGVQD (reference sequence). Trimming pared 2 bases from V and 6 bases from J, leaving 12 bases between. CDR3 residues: CASSESGPGDTQYF. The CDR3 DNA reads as TGCGCCAGCAGTGAGAGCGGCCCGGGCGATACGCAGTATTTT.

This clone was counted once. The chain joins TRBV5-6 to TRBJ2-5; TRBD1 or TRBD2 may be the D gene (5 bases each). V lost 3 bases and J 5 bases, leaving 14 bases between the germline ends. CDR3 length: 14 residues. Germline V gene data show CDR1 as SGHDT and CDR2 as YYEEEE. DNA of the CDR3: TGTGCCAGCAGCTCTGGATGGGGCGGGGAGACCCAGTACTTC. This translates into CASSSGWGGETQYF.

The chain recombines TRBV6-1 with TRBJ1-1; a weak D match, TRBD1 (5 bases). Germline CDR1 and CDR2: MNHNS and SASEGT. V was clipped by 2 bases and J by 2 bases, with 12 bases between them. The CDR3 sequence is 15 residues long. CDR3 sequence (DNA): TGTGCCAGCAGTGAACTAGGGGATATTAACACTGAAGCTTTCTTT. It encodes CASSELGDINTEAFF.

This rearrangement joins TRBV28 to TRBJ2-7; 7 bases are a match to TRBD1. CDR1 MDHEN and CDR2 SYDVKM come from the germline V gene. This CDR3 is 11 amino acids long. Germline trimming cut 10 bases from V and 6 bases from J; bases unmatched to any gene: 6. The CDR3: CATRGQPEQYF. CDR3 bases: TGTGCCACCAGGGGACAGCCCGAGCAGTACTTC.

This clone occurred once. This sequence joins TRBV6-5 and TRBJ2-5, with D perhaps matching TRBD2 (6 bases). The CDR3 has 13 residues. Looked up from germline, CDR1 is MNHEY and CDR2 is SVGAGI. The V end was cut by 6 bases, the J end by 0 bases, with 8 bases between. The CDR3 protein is CASRRTNQETQYF. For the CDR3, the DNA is TGTGCCAGCAGAAGGACTAACCAAGAGACCCAGTACTTC.

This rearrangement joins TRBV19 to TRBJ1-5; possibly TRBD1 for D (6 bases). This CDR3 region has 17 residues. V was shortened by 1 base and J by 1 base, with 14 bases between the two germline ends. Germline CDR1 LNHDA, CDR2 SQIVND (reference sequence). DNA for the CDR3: TGTGCCAGTAGTATAGGCTGGACAGCTAGGAGCAATCAGCCCCAGCATTTT. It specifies CASSIGWTARSNQPQHF. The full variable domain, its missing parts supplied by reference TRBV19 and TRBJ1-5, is DGGITQSPKYLFRKEGQNVTLSCEQNLNHDAMYWYRQDPGQGLRLIYYSQIVNDFQKGDIAEGYSVSREKKESFPLTVTSAQKNPTAFYLCASSIGWTARSNQPQHFGDGTRLSIL.

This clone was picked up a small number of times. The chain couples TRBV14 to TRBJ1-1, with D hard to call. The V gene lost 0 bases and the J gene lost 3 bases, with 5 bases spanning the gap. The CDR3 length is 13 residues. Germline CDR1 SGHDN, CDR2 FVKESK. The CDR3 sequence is CASSQDRDTEAFF. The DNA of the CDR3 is TGTGCCAGCAGCCAAGATCGGGACACTGAAGCTTTCTTT. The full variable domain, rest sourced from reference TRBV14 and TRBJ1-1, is EAGVTQFPSHSVIEKGQTVTLRCDPISGHDNLYWYRRVMGKEIKFLLHFVKESKQDESGMPNNRFLAERTGGTYSTLKVQPAELEDSGVYFCASSQDRDTEAFFGQGTRLTVV.

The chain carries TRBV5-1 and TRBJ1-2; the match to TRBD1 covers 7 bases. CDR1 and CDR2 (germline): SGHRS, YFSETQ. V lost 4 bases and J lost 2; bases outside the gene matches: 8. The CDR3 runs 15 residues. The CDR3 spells CASSPSAGQNYGYTF. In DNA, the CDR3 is TGCGCCAGCAGCCCCTCCGCGGGACAGAACTATGGCTACACCTTC.

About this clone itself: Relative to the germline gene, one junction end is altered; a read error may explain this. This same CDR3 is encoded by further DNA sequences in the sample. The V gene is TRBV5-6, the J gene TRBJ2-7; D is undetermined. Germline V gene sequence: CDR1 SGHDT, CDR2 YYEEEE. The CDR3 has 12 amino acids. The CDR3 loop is CASSLVGYEQYF. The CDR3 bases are TGTGCCAGCAGCTTGGTGGGTTACGAGCAATACTTC.

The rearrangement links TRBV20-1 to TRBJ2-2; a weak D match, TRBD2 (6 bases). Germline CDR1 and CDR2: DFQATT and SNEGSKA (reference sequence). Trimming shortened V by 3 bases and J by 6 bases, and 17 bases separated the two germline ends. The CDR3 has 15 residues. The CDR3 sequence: CSASVGGTDSGELFF. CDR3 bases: TGCAGTGCTAGTGTCGGCGGGACTGACTCCGGGGAGCTGTTTTTT.

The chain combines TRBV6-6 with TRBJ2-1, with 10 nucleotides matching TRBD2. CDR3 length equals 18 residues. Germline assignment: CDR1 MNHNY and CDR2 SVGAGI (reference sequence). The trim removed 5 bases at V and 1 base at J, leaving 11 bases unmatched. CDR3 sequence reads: CASSPRGASGRSYNEQFF. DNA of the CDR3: TGTGCCAGCAGTCCGCGAGGAGCTAGCGGGAGATCCTACAATGAGCAGTTCTTC.

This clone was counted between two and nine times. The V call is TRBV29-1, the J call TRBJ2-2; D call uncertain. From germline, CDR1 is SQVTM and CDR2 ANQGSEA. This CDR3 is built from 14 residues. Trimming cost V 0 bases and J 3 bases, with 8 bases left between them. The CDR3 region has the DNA TGCAGCGTTGAAGATATGCAACACACCGGGGAGCTGTTTTTT. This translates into CSVEDMQHTGELFF.

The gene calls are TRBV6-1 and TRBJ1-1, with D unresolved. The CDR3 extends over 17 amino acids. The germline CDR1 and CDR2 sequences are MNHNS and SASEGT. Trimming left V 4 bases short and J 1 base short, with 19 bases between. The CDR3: CASSVFRAAKGNTEAFF. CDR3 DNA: TGTGCCAGCAGTGTTTTTAGGGCAGCAAAAGGGAACACTGAAGCTTTCTTT.

The CDR3 loop reads CASKLGPTGELFF. The CDR3 DNA is TGTGCCAGCAAGCTCGGACCGACCGGGGAGCTGTTTTTT. This rearrangement joins TRBV2 to TRBJ2-2; D remains unclear. The V and J ends lost 7 bases and 5 bases respectively, with 11 bases between them. This CDR3 contains 13 residues. Germline V gene lookup returns CDR1 SNHLY and CDR2 FYNNEI.

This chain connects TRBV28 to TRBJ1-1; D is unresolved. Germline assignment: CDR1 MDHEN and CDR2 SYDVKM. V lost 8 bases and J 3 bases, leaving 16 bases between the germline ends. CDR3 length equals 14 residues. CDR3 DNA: TGTGCCAGCCCCCCCCCGGGCGGGTACACTGAAGCTTTCTTT. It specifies CASPPPGGYTEAFF. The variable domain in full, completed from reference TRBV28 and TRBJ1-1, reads DVKVTQSSRYLVKRTGEKVFLECVQDMDHENMFWYRQDPGLGLRLIYFSYDVKMKEKGDIPEGYSVSREKKERFSLILESASTNQTSMYLCASPPPGGYTEAFFGQGTRLTVV.

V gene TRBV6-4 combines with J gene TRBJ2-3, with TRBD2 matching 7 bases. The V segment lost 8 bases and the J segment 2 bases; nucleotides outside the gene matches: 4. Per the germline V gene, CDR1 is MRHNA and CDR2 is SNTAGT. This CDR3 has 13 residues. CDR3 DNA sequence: TGTGCCAGCGGGGCGGGGGACACAGATACGCAGTATTTT. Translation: CASGAGDTDTQYF.

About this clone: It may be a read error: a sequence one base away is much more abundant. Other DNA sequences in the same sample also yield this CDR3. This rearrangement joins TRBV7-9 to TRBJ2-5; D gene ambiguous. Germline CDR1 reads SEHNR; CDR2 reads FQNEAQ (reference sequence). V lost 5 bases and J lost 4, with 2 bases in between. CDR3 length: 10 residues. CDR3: CASSRETQYF. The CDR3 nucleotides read TGTGCCAGCAGCCGAGAGACCCAGTACTTC.

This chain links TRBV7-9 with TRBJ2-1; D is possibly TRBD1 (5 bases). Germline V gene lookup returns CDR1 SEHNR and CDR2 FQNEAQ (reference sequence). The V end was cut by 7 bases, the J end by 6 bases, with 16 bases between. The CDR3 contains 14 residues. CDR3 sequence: CASTRTPVVNEQFF. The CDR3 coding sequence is TGTGCCAGCACCCGGACACCGGTGGTCAATGAGCAGTTCTTC. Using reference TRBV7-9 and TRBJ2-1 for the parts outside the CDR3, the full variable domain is DTGVSQNPRHKITKRGQNVTFRCDPISEHNRLYWYRQTLGQGPEFLTYFQNEAQLEKSRLLSDRFSAERPKGSFSTLEIQRTEQGDSAMYLCASTRTPVVNEQFFGPGTRLTVL.

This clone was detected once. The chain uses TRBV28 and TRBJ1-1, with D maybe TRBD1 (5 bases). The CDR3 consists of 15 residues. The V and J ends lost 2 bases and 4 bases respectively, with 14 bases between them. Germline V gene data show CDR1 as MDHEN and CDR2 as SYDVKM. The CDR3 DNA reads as TGTGCCAGCAGTTTAGTTACAGGACGGCGCACTGAAGCTTTCTTT. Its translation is CASSLVTGRRTEAFF.

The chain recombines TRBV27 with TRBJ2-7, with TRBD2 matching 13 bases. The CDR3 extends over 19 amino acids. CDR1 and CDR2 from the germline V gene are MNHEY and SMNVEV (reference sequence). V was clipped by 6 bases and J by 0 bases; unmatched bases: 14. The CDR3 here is CASSSQRLAGGSASYEQYF. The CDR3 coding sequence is TGTGCCAGCAGCTCCCAAAGACTAGCGGGAGGTTCGGCCTCCTACGAGCAGTACTTC.